This T cell receptor beta chain was sequenced for a study of graft-versus-host responses after intestinal transplantation. Study context: Among the recipients, all got anti-thymocyte globulin induction and then tacrolimus and steroids for 3 to 4 years. Points from the study as a whole: Maximum circulating GvH clone levels tracked with early post-transplant HvG decreases. Allografts carried high graft-versus-host to host-versus-graft clonal ratios in patients having graft-donor T cell macrochimerism. The authors found GvH clones in recipient marrow, some appearing first in ileum or blood.

About this clone itself: What it binds is not known.

The method was immunoSEQ multiplex PCR; TCRdb's version includes in-frame clones alone and lacks a portion of them. The sample lists 70,000 to 95,000 clones, over 85% seen once, with approximately 1% in the top ten. V was clipped by 2 bases and J by 5 bases, with 10 bases between them. The CDR3 runs 13 residues. Germline loops: CDR1 SGHNT, CDR2 YYREEE (reference sequence). Specimen: unstimulated CD8+ T cells sorted from spleen or lymph node cells, collected before transplant. The origin of this receptor is a human donor who was the organ donor for an intestinal transplant. The J gene is TRBJ1-1, the V gene TRBV5-4; no clear D gene. The chain's CDR3 is CASSFGSRTEAFF. CDR3 nucleotide sequence: TGTGCCAGCAGCTTCGGGAGTAGGACTGAAGCTTTCTTT.